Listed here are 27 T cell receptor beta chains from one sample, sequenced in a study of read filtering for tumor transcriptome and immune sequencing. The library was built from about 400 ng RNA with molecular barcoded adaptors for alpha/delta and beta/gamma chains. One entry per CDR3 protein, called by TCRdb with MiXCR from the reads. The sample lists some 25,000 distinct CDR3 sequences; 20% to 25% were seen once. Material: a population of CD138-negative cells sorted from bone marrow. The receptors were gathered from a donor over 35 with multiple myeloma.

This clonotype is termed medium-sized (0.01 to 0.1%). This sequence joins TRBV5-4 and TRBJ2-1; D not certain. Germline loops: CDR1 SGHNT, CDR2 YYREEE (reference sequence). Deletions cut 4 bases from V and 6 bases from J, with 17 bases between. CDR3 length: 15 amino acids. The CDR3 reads CASSPGTGRGNEQFF. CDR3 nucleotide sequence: TGTGCCAGCAGCCCCGGAACCGGACGAGGCAATGAGCAGTTCTTC.

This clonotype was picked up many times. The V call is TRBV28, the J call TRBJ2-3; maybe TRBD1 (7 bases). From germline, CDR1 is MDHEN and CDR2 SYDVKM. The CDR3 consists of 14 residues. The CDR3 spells CGSGRDRHTDTQYF. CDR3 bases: TGTGGTTCAGGGCGGGACAGACACACAGATACGCAGTATTTT.

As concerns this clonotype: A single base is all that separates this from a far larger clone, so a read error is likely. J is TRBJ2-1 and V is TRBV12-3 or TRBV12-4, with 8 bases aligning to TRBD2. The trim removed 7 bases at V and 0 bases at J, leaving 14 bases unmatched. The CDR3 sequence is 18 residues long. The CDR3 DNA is TGTGCCAGCACCACGAGTGGACTAGCACAAACCTCCTACAATGAGCAGTTCTTC. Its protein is CASTTSGLAQTSYNEQFF.

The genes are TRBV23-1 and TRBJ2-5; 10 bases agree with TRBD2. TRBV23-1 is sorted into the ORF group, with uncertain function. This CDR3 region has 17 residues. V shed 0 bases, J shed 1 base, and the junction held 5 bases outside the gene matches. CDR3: CASSQSPSGSPQETQYF. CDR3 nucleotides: TGCGCCAGCAGTCAATCGCCTAGCGGGAGTCCCCAAGAGACCCAGTACTTC.

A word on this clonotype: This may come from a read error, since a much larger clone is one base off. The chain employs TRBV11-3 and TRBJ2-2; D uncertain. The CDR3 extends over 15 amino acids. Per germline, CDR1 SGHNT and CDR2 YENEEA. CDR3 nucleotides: TGTGCCGGCAGTTTAGGGTCATCGAACACCGGGGAGCTGTTTTTT. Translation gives CAGSLGSSNTGELFF.

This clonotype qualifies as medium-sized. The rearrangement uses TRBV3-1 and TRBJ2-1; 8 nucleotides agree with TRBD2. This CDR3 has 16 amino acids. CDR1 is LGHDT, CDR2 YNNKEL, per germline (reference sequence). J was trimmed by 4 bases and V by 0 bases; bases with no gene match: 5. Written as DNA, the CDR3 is TGTGCCAGCAGCCAAGATCAGAGCGGGGGATACAATGAGCAGTTCTTC. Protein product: CASSQDQSGGYNEQFF.

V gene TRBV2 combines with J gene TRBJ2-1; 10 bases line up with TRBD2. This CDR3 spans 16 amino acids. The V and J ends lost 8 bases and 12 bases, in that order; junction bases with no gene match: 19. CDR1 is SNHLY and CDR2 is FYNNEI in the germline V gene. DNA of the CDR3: TGTGCCAGCTCAACTAACCCGGGACTAGCGAGAGTTGGGCAGTTCTTC. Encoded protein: CASSTNPGLARVGQFF.

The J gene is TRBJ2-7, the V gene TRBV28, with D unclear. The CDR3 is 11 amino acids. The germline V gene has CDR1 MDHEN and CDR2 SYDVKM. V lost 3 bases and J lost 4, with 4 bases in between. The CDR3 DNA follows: TGTGCCAGCAGTTTGGTGTACGAGCAGTACTTC. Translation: CASSLVYEQYF.

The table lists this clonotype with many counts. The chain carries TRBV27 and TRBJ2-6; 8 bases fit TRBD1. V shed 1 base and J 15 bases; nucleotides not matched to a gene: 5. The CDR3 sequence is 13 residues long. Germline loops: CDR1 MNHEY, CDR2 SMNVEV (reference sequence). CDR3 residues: CASSLFAGGALTF. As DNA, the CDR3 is TGTGCCAGCAGTTTATTTGCAGGGGGCGCCCTGACTTTC.

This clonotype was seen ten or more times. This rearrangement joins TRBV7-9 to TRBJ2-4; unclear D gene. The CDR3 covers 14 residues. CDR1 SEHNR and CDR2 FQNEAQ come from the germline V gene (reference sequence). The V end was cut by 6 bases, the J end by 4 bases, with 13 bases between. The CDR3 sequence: CASSVGPAKNIQYF. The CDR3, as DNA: TGTGCCAGCAGTGTAGGGCCAGCTAAAAACATTCAGTACTTC.

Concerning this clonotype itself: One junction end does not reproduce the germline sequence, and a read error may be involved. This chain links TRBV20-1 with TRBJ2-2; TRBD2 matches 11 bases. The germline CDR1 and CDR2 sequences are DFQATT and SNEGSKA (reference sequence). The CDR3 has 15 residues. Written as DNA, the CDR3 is TGCAGCGCTAGAGCCCCGACTAGCGGGATTGGGGAGCTGTTTTTT. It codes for CSARAPTSGIGELFF.

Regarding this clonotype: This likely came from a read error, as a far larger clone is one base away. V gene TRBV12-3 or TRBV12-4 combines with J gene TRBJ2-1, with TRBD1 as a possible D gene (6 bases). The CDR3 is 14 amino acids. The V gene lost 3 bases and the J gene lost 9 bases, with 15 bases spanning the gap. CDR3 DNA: TGTGCCAGCAGTTTCCAGGCAGGGGTGAGTGAGCAGTTCTTC. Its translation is CASSFQAGVSEQFF.

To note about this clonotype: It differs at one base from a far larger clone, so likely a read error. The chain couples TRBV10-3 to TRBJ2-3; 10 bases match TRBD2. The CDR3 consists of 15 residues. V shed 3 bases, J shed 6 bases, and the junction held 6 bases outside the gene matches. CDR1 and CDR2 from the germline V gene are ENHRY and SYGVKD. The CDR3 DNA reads TGTGCCATCAGTGACCTAGCGGGAGTTCCCGATACGCAGTATTTT. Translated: CAISDLAGVPDTQYF.

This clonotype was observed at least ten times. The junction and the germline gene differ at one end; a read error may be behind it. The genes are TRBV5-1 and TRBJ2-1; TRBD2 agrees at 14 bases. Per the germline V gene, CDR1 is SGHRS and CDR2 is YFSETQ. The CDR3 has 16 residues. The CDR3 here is CASSLAGLAGGYEQFF. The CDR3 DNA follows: TGTGCCAGCAGCTTGGCCGGACTAGCGGGAGGTTATGAGCAGTTCTTC.

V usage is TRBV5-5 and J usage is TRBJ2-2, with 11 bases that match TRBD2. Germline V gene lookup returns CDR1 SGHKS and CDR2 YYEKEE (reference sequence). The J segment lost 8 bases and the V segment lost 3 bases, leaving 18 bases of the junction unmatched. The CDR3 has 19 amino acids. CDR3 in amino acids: CASSSTWTSGRLLRGELFF. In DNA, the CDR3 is TGTGCCAGCAGCTCAACGTGGACTAGCGGGCGCCTTCTCCGGGGGGAGCTGTTTTTT.

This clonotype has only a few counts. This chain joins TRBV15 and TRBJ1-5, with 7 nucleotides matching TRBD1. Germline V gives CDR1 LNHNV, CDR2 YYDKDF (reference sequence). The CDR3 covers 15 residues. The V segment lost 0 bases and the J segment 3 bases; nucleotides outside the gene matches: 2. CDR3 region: CATSREQGYNQPQHF. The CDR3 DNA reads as TGTGCCACCAGCAGAGAACAGGGGTACAATCAGCCCCAGCATTTT.

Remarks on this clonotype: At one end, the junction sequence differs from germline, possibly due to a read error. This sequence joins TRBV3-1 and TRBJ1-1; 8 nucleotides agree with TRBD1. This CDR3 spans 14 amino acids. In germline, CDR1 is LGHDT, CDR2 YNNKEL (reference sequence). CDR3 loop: CASSQTGVGAEVFF. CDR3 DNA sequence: TGTGCCAGCAGCCAGACAGGGGTTGGGGCCGAAGTTTTCTTT.

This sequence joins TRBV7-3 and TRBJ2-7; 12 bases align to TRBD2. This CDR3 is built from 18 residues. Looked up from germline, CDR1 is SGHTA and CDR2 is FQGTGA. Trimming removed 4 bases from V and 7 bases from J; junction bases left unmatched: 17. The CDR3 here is CASSSRTPLAGGMREQYF. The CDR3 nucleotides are TGTGCCAGCAGCTCGAGAACACCCCTAGCGGGAGGGATGAGGGAGCAGTACTTC. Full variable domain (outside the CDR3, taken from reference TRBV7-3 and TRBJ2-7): GAGVSQTPSNKVTEKGKYVELRCDPISGHTALYWYRQSLGQGPEFLIYFQGTGAADDSGLPNDRFFAVRPEGSVSTLKIQRTERGDSAVYLCASSSRTPLAGGMREQYFGPGTRLTVT.

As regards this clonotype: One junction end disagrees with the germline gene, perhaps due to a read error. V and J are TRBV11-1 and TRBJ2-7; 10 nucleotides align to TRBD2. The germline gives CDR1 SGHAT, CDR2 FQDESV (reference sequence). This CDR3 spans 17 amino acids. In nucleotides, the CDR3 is TGTGCCAGCAGCTTACCCCCCCGGACTAGCGGACGAGCCGAGCGGTACTTC. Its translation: CASSLPPRTSGRAERYF.

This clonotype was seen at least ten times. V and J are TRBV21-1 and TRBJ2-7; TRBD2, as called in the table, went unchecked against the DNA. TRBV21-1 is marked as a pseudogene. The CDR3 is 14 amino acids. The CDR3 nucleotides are TGTGCCAGCAGCCAAGGAGACTACCGCTACGAGCAGTACTTC. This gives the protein CASSQGDYRYEQYF.

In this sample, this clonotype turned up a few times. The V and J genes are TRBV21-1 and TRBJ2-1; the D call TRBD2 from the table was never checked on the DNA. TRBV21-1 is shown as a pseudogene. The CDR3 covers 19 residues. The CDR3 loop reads CASSKRLAGLRSSYNEQFF. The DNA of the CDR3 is TGTGCCAGCAGCAAAAGGCTAGCGGGTCTCCGAAGCTCCTACAATGAGCAGTTCTTC.

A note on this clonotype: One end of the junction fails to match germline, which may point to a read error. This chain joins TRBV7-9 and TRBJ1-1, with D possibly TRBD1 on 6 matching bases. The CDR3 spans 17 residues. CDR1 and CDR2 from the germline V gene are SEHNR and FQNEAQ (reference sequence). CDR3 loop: CASSLLLNRDMDTVAFF. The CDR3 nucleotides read TGTGCCAGCAGCCTACTTTTAAACAGGGACATGGACACTGTAGCTTTCTTT.

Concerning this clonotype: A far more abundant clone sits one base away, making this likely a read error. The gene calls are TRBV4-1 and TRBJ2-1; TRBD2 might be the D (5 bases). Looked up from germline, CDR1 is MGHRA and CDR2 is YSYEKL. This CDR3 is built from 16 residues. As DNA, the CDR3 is TGTGCCAGCAGCCAAGTATTCGCCGGGAAATTGGCTGAGCAGTTCTTC. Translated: CASSQVFAGKLAEQFF.

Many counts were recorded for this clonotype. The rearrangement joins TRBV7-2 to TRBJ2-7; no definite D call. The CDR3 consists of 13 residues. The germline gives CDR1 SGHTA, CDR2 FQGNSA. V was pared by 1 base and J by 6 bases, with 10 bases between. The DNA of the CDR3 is TGTGCCAGCAGCTTAGAGAGGTTCTCCGAGCAGTACTTC. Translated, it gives CASSLERFSEQYF.

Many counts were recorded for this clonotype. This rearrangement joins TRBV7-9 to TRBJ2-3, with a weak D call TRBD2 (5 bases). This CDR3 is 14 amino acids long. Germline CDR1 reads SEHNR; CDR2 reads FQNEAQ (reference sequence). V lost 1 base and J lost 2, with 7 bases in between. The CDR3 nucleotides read TGTGCCAGCAGCTTAGTCGGGATCACAGATACGCAGTATTTT. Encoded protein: CASSLVGITDTQYF.

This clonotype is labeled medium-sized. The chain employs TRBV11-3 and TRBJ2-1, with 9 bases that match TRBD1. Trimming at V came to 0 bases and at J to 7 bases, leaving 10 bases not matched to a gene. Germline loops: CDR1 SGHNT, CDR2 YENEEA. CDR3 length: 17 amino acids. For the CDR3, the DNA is TGTGCCAGCAGCTTAGATAAACTGGGGACAGGGAGTAATGAGCAGTTCTTC. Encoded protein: CASSLDKLGTGSNEQFF.

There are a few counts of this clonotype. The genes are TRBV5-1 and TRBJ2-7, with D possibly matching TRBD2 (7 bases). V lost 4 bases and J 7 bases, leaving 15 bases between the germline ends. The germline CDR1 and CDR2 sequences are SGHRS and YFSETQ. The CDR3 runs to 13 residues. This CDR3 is CASSPGGRGEQYF. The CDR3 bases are TGCGCCAGCAGCCCGGGGGGAAGGGGGGAGCAGTACTTC.